Here is one TCR beta chain with its context. This clone was recorded at least ten times. Its antigen remains unidentified. No quality values exist for individual bases; no much larger clone is one base distant. From the cysteine through the phenylalanine, the CDR3 covers 16 amino acids. Here the CDR3 DNA is all that survives: 48 bases in frame from base 1. In the germline V gene, CDR1 corresponds to MGHRA and CDR2 to YSYEKL. Compared with germline, V lacks 5 bases and J lacks 4 bases; bases without a gene match: 7. The data belong to a study of blood T cell repertoires in COVID-19 (TCRdb year 2020). The study in broad terms: The collaborator samples originated in the United States, Italy and Spain and spanned the acute and convalescent phases of COVID-19. The material from the prospective study consisted of cDNA or gDNA derived from T cells, B-cell-depleted T cells, or PBMCs. Subjects who had been exposed to COVID-19, were actively infected with it, or had recovered from it provided the deeply sampled blood TCRbeta repertoires that made up the dataset. A freely available public database, intended as a resource for researchers studying the immune response to SARS-CoV-2, is where the repertoires were released. Samples were obtained from the ongoing ImmuneRACE study (first 160 participants) and from over a thousand subjects provided by 6 global collaborators. Nearly every sample came with metadata listing a de-identified subject ID, COVID-19 status, age in years and sex. Where available, HLA class I and class II types were obtained from metadata supplied by the sample provider rather than from assay-based typing. The full study reports these points: Clinical and demographic metadata were provided uncurated, with the amount varying by source and participant.

Whole blood was collected in K2EDTA tubes by collaborating institutions according to the institutions' own protocols. For TCRbeta analysis, collaborators shipped samples as frozen whole blood, isolated PBMCs, or DNA extracted from either of those sample types. The immunoSEQ Assay, a bias-controlled multiplex PCR, was used to amplify TCRbeta CDR3 regions from genomic DNA. The paper's processing steps were these. Nucleated cell counts per sample were estimated from amplification of reference gene primers within the assay. Sequence reads were collapsed and filtered to measure the absolute abundance of every unique TCRbeta CDR3 rearrangement. For each sample, productive Simpson clonality was calculated by taking the square root of Simpson's diversity index across productive rearrangements. Imported from immuneACCESS, the table was reduced by TCRdb to in-frame sequences with V and J called. These copies leave out some clones; in studies compared against another copy, an unresolved V gene accounts for under half, and the cause of the remainder is not known. V, J and clone size are those of that table, while D and trimming were read from the DNA. The sample profile shows nearly 200,000 clones; around 84% of them were found once. 20% of the sample goes to the ten largest clones.

The sample comprised peripheral blood. This receptor was obtained from a human donor in a cohort sampled during active COVID-19. The chain uses TRBV4-1 and TRBJ2-2, and 10 bases in between align with TRBD1. The sequenced DNA: TGCGCCAGCAGCTACTATCGGGACAGGGGCACCGGGGAGCTGTTTTTT. Its translation is CASSYYRDRGTGELFF.